This TCR delta chain was obtained from a study of gamma-delta chains in newborns, infants, children. Study overall: Innate gammadelta T cells reportedly expand polyclonally right after birth, driven by microbial exposure, per the title.

Germline trimming cut 4 bases from V and 2 bases from J; bases unmatched to any gene: 15. The CDR3 totals 18 residues. Germline CDR1 TSWWSYY, CDR2 QGS. This clone qualifies as large. Additional DNA sequences in this sample encode the identical CDR3. TCRdb re-called the reads with CATT. The sample yields over 2,000 delta-chain clones, around 1.5% seen once. The specimen sequenced was blood. The clonotype comes from a child who was a newborn, infant or young child, either healthy, febrile or measles-vaccinated (not recorded which). V usage is TRDV1 and J usage is TRDJ1; 8 nucleotides match TRDD3. CDR3 bases: TGTGCTCTTGGGGCCCCTACGATGGGATACGCACGGACCGATAAACTCATCTTT. Translation gives CALGAPTMGYARTDKLIF.